Below are 17 T cell receptor beta chains sequenced from a single sample in a study of blood T cells in healthy people across ages. Combining a sample-barcoded 5' primer with a J-beta primer mix, a second PCR ran for roughly 6 to 12 cycles. Each CDR3 protein gets one entry after TCRdb re-called the 5' RACE reads with MiXCR. The sample has about 570,000 distinct CDR3 sequences; 27% are singletons. What was sequenced was blood. Source of these receptors: a woman aged 65 to 85 in good health.

A word on this clonotype: A read error may be the cause here, since a much bigger clone is one base away. The chain has TRBV24-1 and TRBJ2-5; D gene uncertain. The CDR3 contains 11 residues. CDR1 and CDR2 from the germline V gene are KGHDR and SFDVKD. V was pared by 4 bases and J by 5 bases, with 4 bases between. The CDR3 region has the DNA TGTGCCACCAGTGAAGGGGAGACCCAGTACTTC. Translated: CATSEGETQYF.

The chain links TRBV7-2 to TRBJ2-5; unclear D gene. Germline assignment: CDR1 SGHTA and CDR2 FQGNSA. V lost 5 bases to trimming and J lost 2 bases, with 6 bases between them. The CDR3 runs to 12 residues. This CDR3 reads CASSDNQETQYF. CDR3 in DNA: TGTGCCAGCAGCGACAATCAAGAGACCCAGTACTTC.

This clonotype was seen more than once but under ten times. The chain employs TRBV7-2 and TRBJ1-4; a weak D match, TRBD1 (5 bases). The V end was cut by 8 bases, the J end by 4 bases, with 14 bases between. This CDR3 has 14 residues. In germline, CDR1 is SGHTA, CDR2 FQGNSA. The CDR3 region is CASSTQGDNEKLFF. DNA for the CDR3: TGTGCCAGCTCTACTCAGGGAGATAATGAAAAACTGTTTTTT.

This clonotype was counted only a few times. CDR3 sequence reads: CATSTRTGVEKLFF. The CDR3 DNA is TGTGCCACCAGCACGCGGACAGGGGTGGAAAAACTGTTTTTT. The genes are TRBV15 and TRBJ1-4; 9 bases match TRBD1. The germline V gene encodes CDR1 LNHNV and CDR2 YYDKDF (reference sequence). The length of the CDR3 is 14 residues. The V and J ends lost 4 bases and 8 bases, in that order; junction bases with no gene match: 5.

In its sample, this clonotype was seen a few times. The chain is built from TRBV3-2 and TRBJ2-1. TRBV3-2 has pseudogene status. The CDR3 runs 13 residues. The CDR3 reads CASSTFPYNEQFF. CDR3 nucleotide sequence: TGTGCCAGCAGCACCTTCCCTTACAATGAGCAGTTCTTC.

The chain joins TRBV20-1 to TRBJ2-5; 7 nucleotides align to TRBD2. The trim removed 7 bases at V and 3 bases at J, leaving 5 bases unmatched. Looked up from germline, CDR1 is DFQATT and CDR2 is SNEGSKA (reference sequence). This CDR3 is 12 amino acids long. CDR3 DNA: TGCAGTGGGCGGGGGAGAAAAGAGACCCAGTACTTC. Translating it yields CSGRGRKETQYF.

The rearrangement joins TRBV7-9 to TRBJ2-7, with D unclear. V lost 2 bases, J lost 2 bases, and 10 bases lay in between. Germline CDR1 SEHNR, CDR2 FQNEAQ (reference sequence). The CDR3 extends over 14 amino acids. This chain's CDR3 is CASSLNGLTYEQYF. The CDR3 region has the DNA TGTGCCAGCAGCTTAAACGGCCTCACCTACGAGCAGTACTTC.

The chain uses TRBV27 and TRBJ1-6, with unresolved D. The CDR3 contains 17 residues. CDR1 MNHEY and CDR2 SMNVEV come from the germline V gene (reference sequence). V was pared by 3 bases and J by 11 bases, with 23 bases between. Written as DNA, the CDR3 is TGTGCCAGCAGTTTCGTACCCACTTCCTCTTACCCTCCACCCCTCCACTTT. It specifies CASSFVPTSSYPPPLHF.

This chain joins TRBV7-2 and TRBJ2-3; 8 bases are a match to TRBD2. After removal of 1 base from V and 0 bases from J, the junction contained 9 bases not matched to a gene. There are 18 residues in the CDR3. Germline V gene data show CDR1 as SGHTA and CDR2 as FQGNSA. In DNA, the CDR3 is TGTGCCAGCAGCTTAGTCGCCGGGGGGGCATTTAGCACAGATACGCAGTATTTT. The encoded protein is CASSLVAGGAFSTDTQYF.

This clonotype has at least ten counts. The chain couples TRBV20-1 to TRBJ2-1; 8 bases are shared with TRBD2. The CDR3 runs to 17 residues. Germline V lookup: CDR1 DFQATT, CDR2 SNEGSKA (reference sequence). The J segment lost 0 bases and the V segment lost 0 bases, leaving 7 bases of the junction unmatched. The chain's CDR3 is CSARERGGGRSYNEQFF. CDR3 nucleotide sequence: TGCAGTGCTAGAGAACGGGGCGGGGGGCGCTCCTACAATGAGCAGTTCTTC.

The chain uses TRBV28 and TRBJ1-3; D is undetermined. This CDR3 is 12 amino acids long. Germline CDR1 MDHEN, CDR2 SYDVKM. V gave up 2 bases and J gave up 8 bases, with 7 bases separating them. CDR3 DNA sequence: TGTGCCAGCAGTTTAAATCCGGACACCATATATTTT. Translating it yields CASSLNPDTIYF.

This chain joins TRBV6-5 and TRBJ1-1, with TRBD1 identical over 9 bases. CDR3 length equals 14 residues. V was pared by 6 bases and J by 5 bases, with 7 bases of the junction left unmatched. Per the germline V gene, CDR1 is MNHEY and CDR2 is SVGAGI. The DNA of the CDR3 is TGTGCCAGCAGGACCGGACAGGGGCGGACTGAAGCTTTCTTT. The encoded protein is CASRTGQGRTEAFF.

The chain has TRBV7-2 and TRBJ1-2; D is undetermined. The germline V and J ends were trimmed by 1 base and 8 bases, with 14 bases remaining between them. CDR1 is SGHTA and CDR2 is FQGNSA in the germline V gene. This CDR3 comprises 14 residues. The CDR3 DNA follows: TGTGCCAGCAGCTTAGGATCGGAAGAGGGAGGCTACACCTTC. This encodes CASSLGSEEGGYTF.

For this clonotype: Its ends do not fully match the called genes, so a read error is possible. The rearrangement uses TRBV5-6 and TRBJ2-1, with D unclear. The germline gives CDR1 SGHDT, CDR2 YYEEEE. The CDR3 runs to 12 residues. CDR3 sequence reads: CASTLATGEQFF. CDR3 DNA sequence: TGTGCCAGCACCTTGGCGACGGGTGAGCAGTTCTTC. Full variable domain (rest looked up from reference TRBV5-6 and TRBJ2-1): DAGVTQSPTHLIKTRGQQVTLRCSPKSGHDTVSWYQQALGQGPQFIFQYYEEEERQRGNFPDRFSGHQFPNYSSELNVNALLLGDSALYLCASTLATGEQFFGPGTRLTVL.

V usage is TRBV20-1 and J usage is TRBJ2-3; D remains ambiguous. V lost 4 bases and J 5 bases, leaving 4 bases between the germline ends. Germline V gene lookup returns CDR1 DFQATT and CDR2 SNEGSKA (reference sequence). CDR3 length equals 10 residues. CDR3 DNA: TGCAGTGCTATGGTAGATACGCAGTATTTT. Translating gives CSAMVDTQYF.

A few counts support this clonotype. The chain joins TRBV10-3 to TRBJ1-1, with D uncertain. Germline loops: CDR1 ENHRY, CDR2 SYGVKD. CDR3 length: 14 amino acids. The V end was cut by 6 bases, the J end by 0 bases, with 11 bases between. CDR3 sequence reads: CAIRPGVMNTEAFF. CDR3 DNA sequence: TGTGCCATCAGGCCGGGTGTTATGAACACTGAAGCTTTCTTT.

This clonotype was seen only a few times. This rearrangement joins TRBV20-1 to TRBJ1-2; D gene ambiguous. Germline V gives CDR1 DFQATT, CDR2 SNEGSKA (reference sequence). The length of the CDR3 is 14 residues. Trimming took off 5 bases at V and 5 bases at J, with 18 bases between the two ends. This chain's CDR3 is CSAAPGPREYGYTF. Here the CDR3 DNA reads TGCAGTGCTGCCCCGGGCCCGAGGGAATATGGCTACACCTTC.